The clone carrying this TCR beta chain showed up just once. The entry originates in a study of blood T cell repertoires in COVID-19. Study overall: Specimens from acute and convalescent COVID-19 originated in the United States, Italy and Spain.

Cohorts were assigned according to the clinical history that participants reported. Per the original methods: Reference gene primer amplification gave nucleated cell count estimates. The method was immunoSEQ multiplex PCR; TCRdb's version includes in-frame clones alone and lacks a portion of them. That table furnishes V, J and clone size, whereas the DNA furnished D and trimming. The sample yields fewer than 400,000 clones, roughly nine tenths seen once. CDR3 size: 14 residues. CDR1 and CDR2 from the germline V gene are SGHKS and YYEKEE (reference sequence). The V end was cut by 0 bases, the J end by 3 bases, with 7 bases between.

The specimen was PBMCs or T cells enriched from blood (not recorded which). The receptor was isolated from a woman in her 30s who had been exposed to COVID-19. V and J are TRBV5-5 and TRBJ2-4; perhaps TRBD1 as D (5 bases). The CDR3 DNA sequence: TGTGCCAGCAGCTTGGAACAGGACAAAAACATTCAGTACTTC. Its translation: CASSLEQDKNIQYF.